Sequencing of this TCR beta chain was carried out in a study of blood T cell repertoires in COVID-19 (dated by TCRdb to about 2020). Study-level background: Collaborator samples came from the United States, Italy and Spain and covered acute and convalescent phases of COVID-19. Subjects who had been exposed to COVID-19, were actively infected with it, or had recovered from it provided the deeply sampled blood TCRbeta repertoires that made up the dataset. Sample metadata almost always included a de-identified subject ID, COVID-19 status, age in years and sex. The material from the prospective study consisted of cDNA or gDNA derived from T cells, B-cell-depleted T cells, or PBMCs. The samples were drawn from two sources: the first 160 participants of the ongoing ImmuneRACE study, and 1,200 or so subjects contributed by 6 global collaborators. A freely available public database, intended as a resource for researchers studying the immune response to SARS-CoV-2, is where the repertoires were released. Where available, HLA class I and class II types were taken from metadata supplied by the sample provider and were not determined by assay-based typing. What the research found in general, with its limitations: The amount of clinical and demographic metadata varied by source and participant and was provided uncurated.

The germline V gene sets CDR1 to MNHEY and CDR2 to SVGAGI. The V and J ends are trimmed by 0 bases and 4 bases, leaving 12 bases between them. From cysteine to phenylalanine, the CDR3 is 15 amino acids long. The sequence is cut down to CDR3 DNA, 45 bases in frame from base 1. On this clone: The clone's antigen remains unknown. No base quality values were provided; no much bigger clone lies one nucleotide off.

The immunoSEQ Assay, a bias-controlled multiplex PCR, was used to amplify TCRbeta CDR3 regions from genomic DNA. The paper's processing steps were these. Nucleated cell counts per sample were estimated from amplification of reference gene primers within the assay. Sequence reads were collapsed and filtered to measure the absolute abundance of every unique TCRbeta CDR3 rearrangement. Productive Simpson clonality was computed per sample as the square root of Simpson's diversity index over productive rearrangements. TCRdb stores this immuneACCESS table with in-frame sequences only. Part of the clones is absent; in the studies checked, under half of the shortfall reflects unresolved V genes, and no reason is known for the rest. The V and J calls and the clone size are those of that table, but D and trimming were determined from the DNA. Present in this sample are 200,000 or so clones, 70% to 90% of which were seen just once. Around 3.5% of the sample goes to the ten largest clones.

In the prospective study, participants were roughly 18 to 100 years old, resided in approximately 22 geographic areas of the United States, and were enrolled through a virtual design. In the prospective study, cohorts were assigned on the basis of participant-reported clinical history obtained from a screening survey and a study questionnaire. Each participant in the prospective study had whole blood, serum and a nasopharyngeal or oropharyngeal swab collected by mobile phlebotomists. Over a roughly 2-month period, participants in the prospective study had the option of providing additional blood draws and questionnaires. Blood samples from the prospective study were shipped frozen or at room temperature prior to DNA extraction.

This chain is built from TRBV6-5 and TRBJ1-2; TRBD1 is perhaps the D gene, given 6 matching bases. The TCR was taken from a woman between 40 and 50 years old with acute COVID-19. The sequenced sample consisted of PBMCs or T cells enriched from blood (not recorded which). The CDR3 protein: CASSYSAGVVYGYTF. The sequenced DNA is TGTGCCAGCAGTTACTCAGCAGGGGTAGTCTATGGCTACACCTTC.